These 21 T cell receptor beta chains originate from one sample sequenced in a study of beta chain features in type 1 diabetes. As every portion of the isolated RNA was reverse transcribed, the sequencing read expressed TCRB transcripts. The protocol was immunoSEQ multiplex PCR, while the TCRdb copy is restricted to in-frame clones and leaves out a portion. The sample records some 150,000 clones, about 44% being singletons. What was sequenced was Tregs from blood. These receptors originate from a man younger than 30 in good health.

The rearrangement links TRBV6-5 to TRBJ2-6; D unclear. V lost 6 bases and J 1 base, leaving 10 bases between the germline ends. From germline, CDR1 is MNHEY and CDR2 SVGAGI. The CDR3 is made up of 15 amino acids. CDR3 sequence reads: CASSWSGSGANVLTF. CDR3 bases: TGTGCCAGCAGCTGGTCAGGTTCTGGGGCCAACGTCCTGACTTTC.

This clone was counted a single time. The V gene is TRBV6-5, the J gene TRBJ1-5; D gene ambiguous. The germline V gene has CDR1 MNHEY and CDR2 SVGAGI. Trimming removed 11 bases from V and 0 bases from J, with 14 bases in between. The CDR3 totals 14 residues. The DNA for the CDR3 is TGTGCCGTGGGCGGGGATGTTAGCAATCAGCCCCAGCATTTT. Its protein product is CAVGGDVSNQPQHF.

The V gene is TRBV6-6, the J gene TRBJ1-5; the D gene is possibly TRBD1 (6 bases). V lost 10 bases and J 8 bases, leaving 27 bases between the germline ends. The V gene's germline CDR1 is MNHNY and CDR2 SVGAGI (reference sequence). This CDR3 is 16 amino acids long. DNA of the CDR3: TGTGCCACCTGGCGTTACATCACAGGGAACGGGGAGCCCCAGCATTTT. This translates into CATWRYITGNGEPQHF.

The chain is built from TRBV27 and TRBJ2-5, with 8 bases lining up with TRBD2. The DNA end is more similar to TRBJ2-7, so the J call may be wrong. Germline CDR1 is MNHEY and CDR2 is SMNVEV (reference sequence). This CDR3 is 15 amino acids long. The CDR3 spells CASSKMGLGDDEQYF. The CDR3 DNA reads TGTGCCAGCAGTAAGATGGGACTAGGCGATGACGAGCAGTACTTC.

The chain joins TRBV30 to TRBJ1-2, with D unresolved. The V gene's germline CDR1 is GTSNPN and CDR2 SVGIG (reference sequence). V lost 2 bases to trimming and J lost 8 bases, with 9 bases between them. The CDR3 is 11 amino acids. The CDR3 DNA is TGTGCCTGGAGTAGGGAGGGCGGCTACACCTTC. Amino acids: CAWSREGGYTF.

The CDR3 spells CASNDWTGVVANEQFF. The CDR3 bases are TGTGCCAGCAATGATTGGACGGGGGTGGTTGCAAATGAGCAGTTCTTC. This sequence joins TRBV6-1 and TRBJ2-1; D might be TRBD2 (6 bases). Trimming shortened V by 7 bases and J by 7 bases, and 23 bases separated the two germline ends. Germline CDR1 and CDR2: MNHNS and SASEGT. The CDR3 is 16 amino acids.

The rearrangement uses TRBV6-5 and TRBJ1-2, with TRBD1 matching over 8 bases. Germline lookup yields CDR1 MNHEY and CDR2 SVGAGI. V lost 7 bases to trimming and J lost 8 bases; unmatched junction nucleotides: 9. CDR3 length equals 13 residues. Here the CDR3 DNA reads TGTGCCAGCATACGAGGCAGGGGGCAAGGCTACACCTTC. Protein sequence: CASIRGRGQGYTF.

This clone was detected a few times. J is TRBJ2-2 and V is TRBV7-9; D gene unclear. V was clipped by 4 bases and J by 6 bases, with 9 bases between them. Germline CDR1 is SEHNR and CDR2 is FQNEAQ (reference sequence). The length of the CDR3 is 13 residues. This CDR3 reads CASSYGSPGELFF. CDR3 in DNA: TGTGCCAGCAGCTACGGTTCGCCCGGGGAGCTGTTTTTT.

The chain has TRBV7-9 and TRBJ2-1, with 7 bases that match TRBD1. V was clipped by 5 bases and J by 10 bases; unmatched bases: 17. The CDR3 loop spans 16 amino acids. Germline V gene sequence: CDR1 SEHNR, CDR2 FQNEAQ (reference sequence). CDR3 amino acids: CASSPPGTALALEQFF. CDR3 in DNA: TGTGCCAGCAGCCCCCCCGGGACAGCTTTAGCCTTGGAGCAGTTCTTC.

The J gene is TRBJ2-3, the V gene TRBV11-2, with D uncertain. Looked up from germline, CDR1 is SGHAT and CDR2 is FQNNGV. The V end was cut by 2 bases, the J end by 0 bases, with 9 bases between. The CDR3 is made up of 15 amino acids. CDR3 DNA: TGTGCCAGCAGCTTATTTACCCTAAGCACAGATACGCAGTATTTT. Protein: CASSLFTLSTDTQYF.

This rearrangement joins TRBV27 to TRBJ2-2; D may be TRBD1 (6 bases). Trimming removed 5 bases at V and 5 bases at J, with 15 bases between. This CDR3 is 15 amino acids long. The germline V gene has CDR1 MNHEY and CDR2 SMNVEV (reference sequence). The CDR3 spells CASSPGVLVTGELFF. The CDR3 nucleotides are TGTGCCAGCAGTCCAGGGGTACTAGTTACCGGGGAGCTGTTTTTT.

Here the CDR3 reads CASSNQGNGREQYF. DNA for the CDR3: TGTGCCAGCTCAAACCAGGGAAATGGGCGAGAGCAGTACTTC. This rearrangement joins TRBV18 to TRBJ2-7, with D possibly matching TRBD1 (5 bases). Germline V lookup: CDR1 KGHSH, CDR2 LQKENI. Trimming pared 5 bases from V and 7 bases from J, leaving 18 bases between. The CDR3 has 14 amino acids.

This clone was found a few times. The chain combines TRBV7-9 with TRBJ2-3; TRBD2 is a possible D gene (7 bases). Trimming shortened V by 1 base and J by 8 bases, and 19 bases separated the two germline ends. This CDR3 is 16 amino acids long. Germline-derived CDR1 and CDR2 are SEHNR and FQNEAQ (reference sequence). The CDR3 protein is CASSLEGGGPTFTQYF. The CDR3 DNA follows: TGTGCCAGCAGCTTAGAGGGCGGGGGCCCGACGTTTACGCAGTATTTT.

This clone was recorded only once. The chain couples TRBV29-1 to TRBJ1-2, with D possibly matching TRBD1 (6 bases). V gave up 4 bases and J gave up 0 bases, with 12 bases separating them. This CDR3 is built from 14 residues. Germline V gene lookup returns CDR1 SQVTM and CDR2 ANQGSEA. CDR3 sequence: CSVVGGDTNYGYTF. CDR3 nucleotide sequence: TGCAGCGTTGTAGGTGGGGACACTAACTATGGCTACACCTTC.

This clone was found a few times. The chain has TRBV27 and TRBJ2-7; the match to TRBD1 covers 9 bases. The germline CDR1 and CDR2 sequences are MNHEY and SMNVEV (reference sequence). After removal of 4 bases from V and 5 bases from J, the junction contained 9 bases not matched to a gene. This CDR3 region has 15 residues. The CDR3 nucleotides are TGTGCCAGCAGTTCTGTCCGACAGGGGGTAAACGAGCAGTACTTC. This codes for CASSSVRQGVNEQYF.

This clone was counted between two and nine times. The CDR3 is CASSPVGAQSTDTQYF. The CDR3 region has the DNA TGTGCCAGCAGCCCGGTGGGGGCGCAGAGCACAGATACGCAGTATTTT. The chain couples TRBV5-4 to TRBJ2-3, with D perhaps matching TRBD1 (6 bases). V lost 4 bases to trimming and J lost 0 bases, with 15 bases between them. Germline lookup yields CDR1 SGHNT and CDR2 YYREEE (reference sequence). The CDR3 contains 16 residues.

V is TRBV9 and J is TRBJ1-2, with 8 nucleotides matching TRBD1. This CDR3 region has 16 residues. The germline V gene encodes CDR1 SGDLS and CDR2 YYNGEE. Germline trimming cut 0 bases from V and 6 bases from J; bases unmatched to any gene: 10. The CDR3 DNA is TGTGCCAGCAGCGTAGAACCCACAGGGGGTCGGAATGGCTACACCTTC. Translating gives CASSVEPTGGRNGYTF.

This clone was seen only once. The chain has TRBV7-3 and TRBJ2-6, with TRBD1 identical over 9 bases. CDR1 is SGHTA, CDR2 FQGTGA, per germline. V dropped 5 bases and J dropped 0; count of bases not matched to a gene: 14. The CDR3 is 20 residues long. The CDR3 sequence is CASSKRDRVPRNSGANVLTF. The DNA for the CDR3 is TGTGCCAGCAGCAAAAGGGACAGGGTGCCCCGTAACTCTGGGGCCAACGTCCTGACTTTC.

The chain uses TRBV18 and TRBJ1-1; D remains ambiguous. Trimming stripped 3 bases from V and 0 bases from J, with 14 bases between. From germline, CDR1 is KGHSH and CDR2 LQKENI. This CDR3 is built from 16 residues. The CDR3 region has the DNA TGTGCCAGCTCACCCACCGGCGGGTTTATGAACACTGAAGCTTTCTTT. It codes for CASSPTGGFMNTEAFF. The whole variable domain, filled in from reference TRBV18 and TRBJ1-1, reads NAGVMQNPRHLVRRRGQEARLRCSPMKGHSHVYWYRQLPEEGLKFMVYLQKENIIDESGMPKERFSAEFPKEGPSILRIQQVVRGDSAAYFCASSPTGGFMNTEAFFGQGTRLTVV.

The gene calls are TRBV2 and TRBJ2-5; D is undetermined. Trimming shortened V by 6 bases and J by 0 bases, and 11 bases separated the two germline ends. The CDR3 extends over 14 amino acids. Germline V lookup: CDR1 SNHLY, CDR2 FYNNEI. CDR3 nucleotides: TGTGCCAGCAGACTAAATCTGTACCAAGAGACCCAGTACTTC. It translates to CASRLNLYQETQYF.

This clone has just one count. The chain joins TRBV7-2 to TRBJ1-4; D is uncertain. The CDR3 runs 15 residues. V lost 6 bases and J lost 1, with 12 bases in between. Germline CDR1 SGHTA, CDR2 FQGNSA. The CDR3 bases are TGTGCCAGCAGTTTACTGACACTAACTAATGAAAAACTGTTTTTT. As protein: CASSLLTLTNEKLFF.